This TCR beta chain originates from a study of CD8 T cells in Susac syndrome. Turning to the study itself: Patients with Susac syndrome were therapy-naive, on corticosteroids, or on intravenous immunoglobulin alone at the time that blood was drawn. The study's findings and limits: The CD4+ T cell repertoires, which came from Susac syndrome patients, showed no sign of clonal expansion.

Comment on this clonotype: Its matching antigen is unknown.

Random hexamers were used to reverse transcribe an amount of roughly 0.45 to 1 ug RNA. The amplification used immunoSEQ multiplex PCR on TCR beta CDR3; it spanned 54 Vbeta and 13 Jbeta. Via MiXCR, TCRdb re-called the immunoSEQ multiplex PCR reads, giving one row per CDR3 protein. This table has around 200,000 distinct CDR3 sequences, more than 90% appearing once. The V end was cut by 2 bases, the J end by 0 bases, with 8 bases between. The CDR3 has 16 residues. CDR1 and CDR2 from the germline V gene are KGHSH and LQKENI. Sequencing of TCR beta was carried out in blood CD8+ and CD4+ T cells. This clonotype was obtained from a human donor with Susac syndrome. This sequence joins TRBV18 and TRBJ2-6; unclear D gene. Material for sequencing was CD4+ T cells from PBMCs. As DNA, the CDR3 is TGTGCCAGCTCACCATTTTCGATCTCTGGGGCCAACGTCCTGACTTTC. Encoded protein: CASSPFSISGANVLTF.